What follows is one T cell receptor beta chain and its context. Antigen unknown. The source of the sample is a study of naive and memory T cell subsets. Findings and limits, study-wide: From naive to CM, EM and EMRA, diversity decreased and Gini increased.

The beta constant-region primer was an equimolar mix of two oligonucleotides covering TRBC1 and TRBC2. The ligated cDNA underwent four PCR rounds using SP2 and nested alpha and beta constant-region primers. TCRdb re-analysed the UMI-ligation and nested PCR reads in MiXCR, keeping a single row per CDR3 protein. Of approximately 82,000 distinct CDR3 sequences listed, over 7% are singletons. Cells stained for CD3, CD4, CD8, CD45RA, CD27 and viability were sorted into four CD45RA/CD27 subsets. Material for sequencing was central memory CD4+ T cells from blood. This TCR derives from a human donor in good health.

CDR3 in DNA: TGTGCCAGCAGACAAGGACAGGGGCAACAAGAGACCCAGTACTTC. Protein: CASRQGQGQQETQYF. V is TRBV6-9 and J is TRBJ2-5; 9 bases agree with TRBD1. Germline-derived CDR1 and CDR2 are MNHGY and SVAAGI. V shed 6 bases, J shed 2 bases, and the junction held 7 bases outside the gene matches. This CDR3 is built from 15 residues.